What follows are 9 T cell receptor beta chains derived from one specimen sequenced in a study of graft-versus-host responses after intestinal transplantation. The data were produced by immunoSEQ multiplex PCR, yet TCRdb's version contains in-frame clones alone and is incomplete. The sample consists of approximately 60,000 clones, roughly 90% of them appearing once. The starting material was PBMCs, obtained 26 days after transplant. Every receptor here comes from a human patient who received an intestinal transplant, so some T cells may come from the graft donor.

The chain employs TRBV2 and TRBJ2-5; TRBD1 aligns across 8 bases. This CDR3 comprises 13 residues. Losses at the gene ends were 8 bases for V and 2 bases for J; bases not matched to a gene: 4. Germline V lookup: CDR1 SNHLY, CDR2 FYNNEI. The CDR3 nucleotides read TGTGCCAGCTTTGGGACAGGACAAGAGACCCAGTACTTC. Encoded protein: CASFGTGQETQYF.

The chain combines TRBV4-1 with TRBJ1-2, with a possible D match to TRBD1 (6 bases). Germline assignment: CDR1 MGHRA and CDR2 YSYEKL. Trimming removed 1 base at V and 4 bases at J, with 10 bases between. The CDR3 is 14 residues long. The chain's CDR3 is CASSQADRIYGYTF. In DNA, the CDR3 is TGCGCCAGCAGCCAAGCCGACAGGATCTATGGCTACACCTTC.

The chain employs TRBV28 and TRBJ1-1; D uncertain. With 2 bases removed from V and 0 bases from J, the gap between germline ends came to 10 bases. CDR1 is MDHEN, CDR2 SYDVKM, per germline. There are 15 residues in the CDR3. CDR3 sequence: CASSLRGLMNTEAFF. The CDR3 DNA reads TGTGCCAGCAGTTTAAGAGGACTCATGAACACTGAAGCTTTCTTT. Filled out from reference TRBV28 and TRBJ1-1, the complete variable domain reads DVKVTQSSRYLVKRTGEKVFLECVQDMDHENMFWYRQDPGLGLRLIYFSYDVKMKEKGDIPEGYSVSREKKERFSLILESASTNQTSMYLCASSLRGLMNTEAFFGQGTRLTVV.

The chain combines TRBV5-8 with TRBJ2-7; 10 bases are a match to TRBD2. Looked up from germline, CDR1 is SGHTS and CDR2 is YDEGEE. CDR3 length: 15 residues. The junction had 12 bases not matched to a gene; V was cut back by 6 bases and J by 6 bases. CDR3 protein: CASIINPAGGIEQYF. The CDR3 region has the DNA TGTGCCAGCATTATCAATCCAGCGGGGGGGATCGAGCAGTACTTC.

This clone was counted between two and nine times. The CDR3 DNA sequence: TGTGCCAGTAGCCCAGGGTACAGCTATGGCTACACCTTC. Amino acid sequence: CASSPGYSYGYTF. The rearrangement uses TRBV19 and TRBJ1-2; possibly TRBD1 for D (5 bases). The CDR3 spans 13 residues. Germline assignment: CDR1 LNHDA and CDR2 SQIVND (reference sequence). The V and J ends lost 6 bases and 4 bases respectively, with 12 bases between them.

The chain joins TRBV2 to TRBJ1-4, with D maybe TRBD1 (6 bases). The ends were cut back, 1 base at V and 0 bases at J, with 18 bases in the middle. The CDR3 runs to 19 residues. Germline CDR1 reads SNHLY; CDR2 reads FYNNEI. CDR3 loop: CASSEELLPRGSTNEKLFF. In DNA, the CDR3 is TGTGCCAGCAGTGAAGAGCTACTCCCAAGGGGGTCAACTAATGAAAAACTGTTTTTT.

The chain has TRBV7-9 and TRBJ2-2; the D is unclear. The CDR3 is 12 residues long. V was pared by 3 bases and J by 7 bases, with 6 bases between. CDR1 SEHNR and CDR2 FQNEAQ come from the germline V gene (reference sequence). CDR3: CASSLARGELFF. The CDR3 DNA reads TGTGCCAGCAGCTTGGCCCGCGGGGAGCTGTTTTTT.

The chain uses TRBV28 and TRBJ2-7; 9 bases are a match to TRBD2. Germline CDR1 reads MDHEN; CDR2 reads SYDVKM. The J segment lost 2 bases and the V segment lost 1 base, leaving 3 bases of the junction unmatched. The CDR3 runs 15 residues. The CDR3 here is CASSLSAGGTYEQYV. The CDR3 DNA is TGTGCCAGCAGTTTATCGGCGGGGGGGACCTACGAGCAGTACGTC.

This chain links TRBV7-9 with TRBJ2-1, with 12 bases matching TRBD2. Germline V gene data show CDR1 as SEHNR and CDR2 as FQNEAQ (reference sequence). The CDR3 consists of 14 residues. Losses at the gene ends were 5 bases for V and 6 bases for J; bases not matched to a gene: 2. In DNA form, the CDR3 reads TGTGCCAGCAGCACTAGCGGGAGGCCCAATGAGCAGTTCTTC. Translated, it gives CASSTSGRPNEQFF.